This T cell receptor (beta chain) was sequenced in a study of blood T cells in healthy people across ages. Worth noting for this clonotype: A much larger clone differs from this one at a single base, so this may be a read error.

A J-beta primer mix and a sample-barcoded 5' primer were used in a second PCR of roughly 7 to 12 cycles. TCRdb reprocessed the 5' RACE reads with MiXCR, giving one entry per CDR3 protein. The sample shows 890,000 or so distinct CDR3 sequences, 62% of them seen only once. J lost 7 bases, V lost 1 base, and 10 bases had no gene match. The V gene's germline CDR1 is LGHNA and CDR2 YSLEER. The CDR3 is 16 residues long. Sequencing was carried out using blood. The receptor comes from a man aged 25 to 40 in good health. The chain employs TRBV4-3 and TRBJ2-7; 10 nucleotides align to TRBD2. The DNA for the CDR3 is TGCGCCAGCAGCCAAGGATTAACTAGCGGGACGGAGGAGCAGTACTTC. Encoded protein: CASSQGLTSGTEEQYF.